A single sample is the source of the 29 T cell receptor beta chains below, sequenced in a study of B cell selection in AIRE deficiency. The method was immunoSEQ multiplex PCR; TCRdb's version includes in-frame clones alone and lacks a portion of them. This table has tens of thousands of clones, about 97% appearing once. Conventional CD4 T cells were sorted as CD4+CD127+ cells. The sequenced sample consisted of conventional CD4+ T cells sorted from PBMCs. The receptors originated from a human donor with AIRE deficiency.

The sample holds one count of this clone. Other DNA sequences from this sample encode an identical CDR3 as well. This rearrangement joins TRBV7-9 to TRBJ1-3; D ambiguous. Germline CDR1 and CDR2: SEHNR and FQNEAQ (reference sequence). The length of the CDR3 is 14 residues. V gave up 1 base and J gave up 0 bases, with 4 bases separating them. CDR3 loop: CASSLGSSGNTIYF. The CDR3 DNA reads as TGTGCCAGCAGCTTAGGGAGCTCTGGAAACACCATATATTTT.

V is TRBV7-2 and J is TRBJ2-1; D possibly corresponds to TRBD2 (6 bases). CDR1 and CDR2 (germline): SGHTA, FQGNSA. CDR3 length: 13 residues. The V and J ends lost 4 bases and 6 bases respectively, with 10 bases between them. The CDR3 bases are TGTGCCAGCAGCTCACCCGGGAGCAATGAGCAGTTCTTC. Its translation: CASSSPGSNEQFF.

The CDR3 region is CASSPPGQPNEKLFF. Here the CDR3 DNA reads TGTGCCAGCTCACCGCCGGGACAGCCAAATGAAAAACTGTTTTTT. This chain joins TRBV18 and TRBJ1-4; TRBD1 agrees at 7 bases. This CDR3 is 15 amino acids long. Germline CDR1 is KGHSH and CDR2 is LQKENI. The V segment lost 3 bases and the J segment 5 bases; nucleotides outside the gene matches: 6. Supplemented by reference TRBV18 and TRBJ1-4, the full variable domain reads NAGVMQNPRHLVRRRGQEARLRCSPMKGHSHVYWYRQLPEEGLKFMVYLQKENIIDESGMPKERFSAEFPKEGPSILRIQQVVRGDSAAYFCASSPPGQPNEKLFFGSGTQLSVL.

This clone was counted a single time. The J gene is TRBJ1-1, the V gene TRBV28, with 7 positions matching TRBD1. CDR3 length equals 16 residues. The J segment lost 0 bases and the V segment lost 5 bases, leaving 9 bases of the junction unmatched. CDR1 is MDHEN and CDR2 is SYDVKM in the germline V gene. CDR3 in amino acids: CASSTPGGGMNTEAFF. The CDR3 coding sequence is TGTGCCAGCAGTACTCCAGGGGGGGGGATGAACACTGAAGCTTTCTTT.

This chain uses TRBV5-6 with TRBJ2-7; 8 bases align to TRBD2. The CDR3 has 14 amino acids. In germline, CDR1 is SGHDT, CDR2 YYEEEE. The V and J ends lost 4 bases and 4 bases, in that order; junction bases with no gene match: 7. CDR3 loop: CASSPVGGAYEQYF. The CDR3 DNA follows: TGTGCCAGCAGCCCGGTCGGGGGGGCGTACGAGCAGTACTTC. The full variable domain, rest sourced from reference TRBV5-6 and TRBJ2-7, is DAGVTQSPTHLIKTRGQQVTLRCSPKSGHDTVSWYQQALGQGPQFIFQYYEEEERQRGNFPDRFSGHQFPNYSSELNVNALLLGDSALYLCASSPVGGAYEQYFGPGTRLTVT.

The chain uses TRBV2 and TRBJ2-3, with D perhaps matching TRBD1 (7 bases). Trimming pared 11 bases from V and 4 bases from J, leaving 22 bases between. Germline values: CDR1 SNHLY, CDR2 FYNNEI. This CDR3 is built from 15 residues. The CDR3 protein is CARTRGTATADTQYF. In nucleotides, the CDR3 is TGTGCCCGGACTCGGGGGACAGCGACGGCAGATACGCAGTATTTT.

With regard to this clone: This sample also contains other DNA sequences that code for the same CDR3. The gene calls are TRBV4-3 and TRBJ2-7, with 7 bases fitting TRBD2. The CDR3 spans 15 residues. J gave up 4 bases and V 1 base, and 7 bases lay outside the gene matches. Looked up from germline, CDR1 is LGHNA and CDR2 is YSLEER. The CDR3, as DNA: TGCGCCAGCAGCCAAGGACTAGCTGGAGCGTACGAGCAGTACTTC. As protein: CASSQGLAGAYEQYF.

The rearrangement links TRBV27 to TRBJ1-5, with 8 bases that match TRBD1. J lost 2 bases, V lost 6 bases, and 18 bases had no gene match. CDR1 is MNHEY, CDR2 SMNVEV, per germline (reference sequence). The CDR3 is 19 amino acids. CDR3 sequence: CASSLMRTGWSVGNQPQHF. CDR3 DNA: TGTGCCAGCAGCCTAATGCGGACAGGGTGGTCGGTGGGCAATCAGCCCCAGCATTTT.

The chain carries TRBV11-3 and TRBJ2-7; 8 bases fit TRBD1. The CDR3 totals 15 residues. V was clipped by 5 bases and J by 1 base; unmatched bases: 7. Germline loops: CDR1 SGHNT, CDR2 YENEEA. The DNA for the CDR3 is TGTGCCAGCAGCACTAGACAGGGGTCGTCCTACGAGCAGTACTTC. Encoded protein: CASSTRQGSSYEQYF. The entire variable domain, with the rest obtained from reference TRBV11-3 and TRBJ2-7, is as follows: EAGVVQSPRYKIIEKKQPVAFWCNPISGHNTLYWYLQNLGQGPELLIRYENEEAVDDSQLPKDRFSAERLKGVDSTLKIQPAELGDSAVYLCASSTRQGSSYEQYFGPGTRLTVT.

As DNA, the CDR3 is TGCGCCAGCAGCTCCGGAGGGAGCTCCTACAATGAGCAGTTCTTC. This codes for CASSSGGSSYNEQFF. The genes are TRBV5-1 and TRBJ2-1, with D possibly TRBD2 on 6 matching bases. Germline CDR1 reads SGHRS; CDR2 reads YFSETQ. Trimming shortened V by 3 bases and J by 0 bases, and 10 bases separated the two germline ends. The CDR3 runs to 15 residues. Using reference TRBV5-1 and TRBJ2-1 for the parts outside the CDR3, the full variable domain is KAGVTQTPRYLIKTRGQQVTLSCSPISGHRSVSWYQQTPGQGLQFLFEYFSETQRNKGNFPGRFSGRQFSNSRSEMNVSTLELGDSALYLCASSSGGSSYNEQFFGPGTRLTVL.

The gene calls are TRBV5-8 and TRBJ1-1; TRBD1 matches at 8 bases. Germline loops: CDR1 SGHTS, CDR2 YDEGEE. Trimming at V came to 4 bases and at J to 5 bases, leaving 7 bases not matched to a gene. The CDR3 has 14 amino acids. CDR3 nucleotide sequence: TGTGCCAGCAGCATAAGAACAGGGGGGACTGAAGCTTTCTTT. It translates to CASSIRTGGTEAFF.

The gene calls are TRBV19 and TRBJ2-7; 10 bases fit TRBD1. This CDR3 contains 13 residues. Unmatched junction bases numbered 6, after V lost 6 bases and J lost 7 bases. Germline V CDR1 and CDR2: LNHDA, SQIVND (reference sequence). The CDR3, as DNA: TGTGCCAGTAGCGACAGGGGGCGAGGGGAGCAGTACTTC. Amino acid sequence: CASSDRGRGEQYF.

A single count supports this clone. The rearrangement joins TRBV7-9 to TRBJ1-2; D is uncertain. Germline CDR1 SEHNR, CDR2 FQNEAQ (reference sequence). The CDR3 runs to 14 residues. V was shortened by 3 bases and J by 8 bases, with 16 bases between the two germline ends. Here the CDR3 DNA reads TGTGCCAGCAGCTTCGAAAACGTTAGGAGAGGCTACACCTTC. It is translated as CASSFENVRRGYTF.

The J gene is TRBJ2-1, the V gene TRBV10-3; tentative D call: TRBD2 (5 bases). V shed 0 bases and J shed 6 bases, with 12 bases lying between them. CDR3 length equals 15 residues. Germline lookup yields CDR1 ENHRY and CDR2 SYGVKD. The CDR3 protein is CAISESTDRGNEQFF. Written as DNA, the CDR3 is TGTGCCATCAGTGAGTCTACGGATCGGGGCAATGAGCAGTTCTTC.

The genes are TRBV2 and TRBJ2-7; 9 bases fit TRBD2. V lost 4 bases to trimming and J lost 2 bases; unmatched junction nucleotides: 3. Germline CDR1 and CDR2: SNHLY and FYNNEI. This CDR3 has 14 residues. This CDR3 reads CASSVLAGAYEQYF. Here the CDR3 DNA reads TGTGCCAGCAGTGTACTAGCGGGTGCCTACGAGCAGTACTTC.

CDR3 residues: CASSVDASGNTIYF. In DNA, the CDR3 is TGTGCCAGCAGCGTAGACGCCTCTGGAAACACCATATATTTT. The chain recombines TRBV9 with TRBJ1-3; D gene unclear. Per germline, CDR1 SGDLS and CDR2 YYNGEE. This CDR3 is built from 14 residues. V was clipped by 0 bases and J by 0 bases, with 4 bases between them.

V usage is TRBV28 and J usage is TRBJ2-5; 13 positions match TRBD2. V was pared by 3 bases and J by 7 bases, with 2 bases of the junction left unmatched. Germline CDR1 reads MDHEN; CDR2 reads SYDVKM. The CDR3 is 14 amino acids. This CDR3 reads CASSFTSGRGTQYF. CDR3 DNA sequence: TGTGCCAGCAGTTTCACTAGCGGGAGGGGGACCCAGTACTTC.

The V call is TRBV7-9, the J call TRBJ2-5, with D perhaps given as TRBD1 or TRBD2 (5 bases each). Germline V lookup: CDR1 SEHNR, CDR2 FQNEAQ (reference sequence). V was pared by 5 bases and J by 0 bases, with 16 bases between. The CDR3 contains 16 residues. In DNA form, the CDR3 reads TGTGCCAGCAGCCAAACCGGGACGGCGTACCAAGAGACCCAGTACTTC. The encoded protein is CASSQTGTAYQETQYF.

This sequence joins TRBV6-6 and TRBJ2-7; the D gene is possibly TRBD2 (6 bases). Trimming took off 0 bases at V and 5 bases at J, with 14 bases between the two ends. Germline V gene sequence: CDR1 MNHNY, CDR2 SVGAGI (reference sequence). The CDR3 sequence is 15 residues long. CDR3 sequence: CASSYSLGSTNEQYF. CDR3 nucleotide sequence: TGTGCCAGCAGTTACTCTCTCGGGAGTACGAACGAGCAGTACTTC.

The genes are TRBV6-4 and TRBJ2-1; D is uncertain. Germline values: CDR1 MRHNA, CDR2 SNTAGT. The CDR3 loop spans 15 amino acids. The V and J ends lost 3 bases and 1 base respectively, with 10 bases between them. The DNA for the CDR3 is TGTGCCAGCAGTGAATCCATCGGATCCTACAATGAGCAGTTCTTC. This gives the protein CASSESIGSYNEQFF.

The V gene is TRBV12-5, the J gene TRBJ2-3; D gene ambiguous. CDR3 size: 13 residues. CDR1 LGHNT and CDR2 FRNRAP come from the germline V gene. Trimming removed 1 base at V and 6 bases at J, with 8 bases between. CDR3 in amino acids: CASGLGQGDTQYF. CDR3 bases: TGTGCTAGTGGTTTGGGCCAAGGGGATACGCAGTATTTT. The variable domain in full, with the rest retrieved from reference TRBV12-5 and TRBJ2-3, is DARVTQTPRHKVTEMGQEVTMRCQPILGHNTVFWYRQTMMQGLELLAYFRNRAPLDDSGMPKDRFSAEMPDATLATLKIQPSEPRDSAVYFCASGLGQGDTQYFGPGTRLTVL.

The V call is TRBV28, the J call TRBJ1-2; TRBD1 is a possible D gene (5 bases). CDR3 length: 12 residues. V was cut by 8 bases and J by 2 bases, with 9 bases left in between. CDR1 and CDR2 from the germline V gene are MDHEN and SYDVKM. CDR3 amino acids: CASVGANYGYTF. DNA of the CDR3: TGTGCCAGCGTAGGGGCAAACTATGGCTACACCTTC.

The chain couples TRBV5-1 to TRBJ1-1; D might be TRBD1 (6 bases). Germline loops: CDR1 SGHRS, CDR2 YFSETQ. The V gene lost 4 bases and the J gene lost 0 bases, with 16 bases spanning the gap. There are 16 residues in the CDR3. The CDR3 is CASSTQGTGVNTEAFF. In DNA, the CDR3 is TGCGCCAGCAGCACTCAGGGGACCGGCGTGAACACTGAAGCTTTCTTT.

V and J are TRBV10-2 and TRBJ2-7, with D possibly TRBD1 on 6 matching bases. V lost 4 bases and J 3 bases, leaving 13 bases between the germline ends. Looked up from germline, CDR1 is WSHSY and CDR2 is SAAADI. The CDR3 spans 14 residues. CDR3 bases: TGCGCCAGCAGTGTAGAGGGCAGGGGCTACGAGCAGTACTTC. Its translation is CASSVEGRGYEQYF.

This clone has a single count. The DNA of the CDR3 is TGTGCCAGCAGTGAAGCGGGTGGGGGTTTGGGCAATCAGCCCCAGCATTTT. It yields the protein CASSEAGGGLGNQPQHF. This chain connects TRBV2 to TRBJ1-5; D is possibly TRBD1 (5 bases). The germline V and J ends were trimmed by 0 bases and 2 bases, with 14 bases remaining between them. The germline V gene has CDR1 SNHLY and CDR2 FYNNEI. The CDR3 is 17 amino acids.

The DNA for the CDR3 is TGTGCCAGCAGTTACAATCGGCAGGGGAGCACAGATACGCAGTATTTT. It encodes CASSYNRQGSTDTQYF. This chain connects TRBV6-5 to TRBJ2-3, with D perhaps TRBD1 (6 bases). Trimming took 2 bases from V and 0 from J, leaving 12 bases between them. Germline CDR1 MNHEY, CDR2 SVGAGI. CDR3 length: 16 residues.

Here the CDR3 reads CASSHPYPSGISTDTQYF. CDR3 bases: TGCGCCAGCAGCCACCCCTACCCTAGCGGAATTAGCACAGATACGCAGTATTTT. The chain uses TRBV4-1 and TRBJ2-3, with 7 bases that match TRBD2. The J segment lost 0 bases and the V segment lost 3 bases, leaving 12 bases of the junction unmatched. The length of the CDR3 is 18 residues. Germline CDR1 reads MGHRA; CDR2 reads YSYEKL.

J is TRBJ1-2 and V is TRBV6-6; 7 nucleotides match TRBD1. CDR1 is MNHNY and CDR2 is SVGAGI in the germline V gene (reference sequence). There are 14 residues in the CDR3. The trim removed 6 bases at V and 4 bases at J, leaving 8 bases unmatched. In DNA, the CDR3 is TGTGCCAGCAGGGGGACAGTACCGGCCTATGGCTACACCTTC. Protein: CASRGTVPAYGYTF.

This chain uses TRBV28 with TRBJ2-7; TRBD1 matches at 7 bases. The length of the CDR3 is 14 residues. Per the germline V gene, CDR1 is MDHEN and CDR2 is SYDVKM. With V trimmed by 1 base and J by 1 base, 1 base remained unmatched. The DNA for the CDR3 is TGTGCCAGCAGTTTATTGACAGGGTCCTACGAGCAGTACTTC. Protein: CASSLLTGSYEQYF.